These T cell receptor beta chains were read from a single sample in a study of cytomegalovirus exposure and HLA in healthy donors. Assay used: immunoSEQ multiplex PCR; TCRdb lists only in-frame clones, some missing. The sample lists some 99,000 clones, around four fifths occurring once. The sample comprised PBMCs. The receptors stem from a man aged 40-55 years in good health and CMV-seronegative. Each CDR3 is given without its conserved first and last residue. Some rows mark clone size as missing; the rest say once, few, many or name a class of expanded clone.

CDR3aa: ASSEAPVRVAEAF
v_gene: TRBV6-1
abundance: once
j_gene: TRBJ1-1

CDR3aa: ASSLVGIAGRGYNEQF
v_gene: TRBV5-1
abundance: NA
j_gene: TRBJ2-1

CDR3aa: ASSAVGQGQSEQY
v_gene: TRBV9
abundance: NA
j_gene: NA

CDR3aa: ASSLIRDSPYEQY
v_gene: TRBV18
abundance: NA
j_gene: TRBJ2-7

CDR3aa: ASSATSGSYEQY
v_gene: TRBV13
abundance: few
j_gene: TRBJ2-7

CDR3aa: ASSFRGQGNQPQH
v_gene: TRBV7-2
abundance: NA
j_gene: TRBJ1-5

CDR3aa: ASRPTGDRGLAGVPPYNEQF
v_gene: TRBV28
abundance: NA
j_gene: TRBJ2-1

CDR3aa: ASSYEHINSPLH
v_gene: TRBV4-3
abundance: NA
j_gene: TRBJ1-6

CDR3aa: ASSIDRNSNTEAF
v_gene: TRBV19
abundance: NA
j_gene: TRBJ1-1

CDR3aa: ASRTGGYTGELF
v_gene: TRBV19
abundance: NA
j_gene: TRBJ2-2

CDR3aa: ASSFGSTIHGYT
v_gene: TRBV28
abundance: NA
j_gene: TRBJ1-2

CDR3aa: ASSITAGAVTGELF
v_gene: TRBV7-3
abundance: once
j_gene: TRBJ2-2

CDR3aa: ASSNRGADNEQF
v_gene: TRBV28
abundance: NA
j_gene: TRBJ2-1

CDR3aa: ASSWTQTDSGANVLT
v_gene: TRBV7-9
abundance: few
j_gene: TRBJ2-6

CDR3aa: ASSQQGPGMYEQY
v_gene: TRBV7-2
abundance: NA
j_gene: TRBJ2-7